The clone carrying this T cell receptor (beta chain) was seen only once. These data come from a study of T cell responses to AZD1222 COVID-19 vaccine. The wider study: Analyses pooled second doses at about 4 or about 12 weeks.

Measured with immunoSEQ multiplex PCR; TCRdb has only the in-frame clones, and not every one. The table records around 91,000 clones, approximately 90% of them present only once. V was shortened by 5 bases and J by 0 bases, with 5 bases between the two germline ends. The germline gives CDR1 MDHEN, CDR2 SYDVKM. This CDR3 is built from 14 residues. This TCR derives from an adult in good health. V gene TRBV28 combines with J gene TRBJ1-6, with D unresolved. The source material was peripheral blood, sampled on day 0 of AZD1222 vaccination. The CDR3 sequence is CASSTSSYNSPLHF. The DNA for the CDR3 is TGTGCCAGCAGTACTAGCTCCTATAATTCACCCCTCCACTTT.